Sequencing of this T cell receptor beta chain was carried out in a study of T-cell memory formation after mild COVID-19 (dated by TCRdb to the early 2020s). Context from the whole study: Most TCR sequence clusters were specific to one of the two donors. In two donors, T-cell clones that expanded and contracted after mild COVID-19 were followed by sequencing TCRalpha and TCRbeta repertoires longitudinally. The cohort was made up of two young adult volunteers, one female and one male, who were previously healthy. Study-wide conclusions, independent of this receptor: Clones that contracted from day 15 to 85 showed balanced CD4/CD8 phenotypes, whereas a second wave of clones that expanded from day 15 to 37 leaned towards CD4+. The study included only two mild cases, and larger cohorts that include severe cases with pre-infection samples were judged to be necessary. Some responding clones were detected in pre-infection memory, suggesting pre-existing cross-reactive memory T cells joined the SARS-CoV-2 response. Contracting CD4+ clones turned up mainly in the CM and EM memory subsets, whereas EMRA was where CD8+ clones were enriched. SARS-CoV-2 specificity of the second-wave clones peaking on day 37 was not confirmed.

As for this clonotype: This receptor's antigen is unknown. It has no much larger one-base neighbor in the sample; base qualities were not kept.

PBMCs were isolated by Ficoll-Paque density gradient centrifugation. The reads were generated on an Illumina NovaSeq 6000. TCRalpha and TCRbeta cDNA libraries were constructed by 5'RACE with constant-segment primers, with sample barcodes and unique molecular identifiers being introduced. Trizol reagent was used to extract RNA from every sample. Libraries were amplified in two PCR steps, with a second sample barcode and Illumina TruSeq adapters added in the second step. The libraries were sequenced on an Illumina NovaSeq using 2 x 150 bp paired-end reads. Per the source publication's procedure: Reads were demultiplexed and collapsed into UMI-guided consensus sequences with migec v1.2.7. Using mixcr v2.1.11, UMI consensuses were aligned to TRA and TRB V and J templates and then assembled into clonotypes. A clonotype was counted as expanded or contracted only when both edgeR and NoisET called the clonotype significant, with the noise models trained on biological replicates. edgeR calls used a false discovery rate-adjusted p below 0.01 and a log2 fold-change threshold of 1. As an exploratory analysis of dynamics, PCA with hierarchical clustering was applied to max-normalized trajectories of the 1000 most abundant clonotypes. Separately sequenced CD4+ and CD8+ repertoires were used to assign the CD4 or CD8 phenotype of responding clones. The public reads were reprocessed in TCRdb via fastp at Q25 and MiXCR, keeping in-frame beta chains. Rows with one shared CDR3 protein collapse into an entry with the most common genes and DNA. TCRdb, not the original authors, processed these V and J calls. The sample table lists hundreds of thousands of distinct CDR3 sequences, around a sixth of them with a count of one. Jointly, the top ten make up more than 20% of the sample.

The CDR3 runs 17 amino acids, cysteine and phenylalanine included. The retained sequence is limited to the CDR3, 51 bases, with the frame set at the first base. Taken from the germline V gene, the CDR1 and CDR2 loops are MNHEY and SVGEGT. Deletion took 1 base off V and 0 bases off J, with a span of 12 bases between the germline ends. In this chain, TRBV6-2 or TRBV6-3 is recombined with TRBJ2-2, with no reliable assignment of the D segment. This receptor was taken from a man between 18 and 29 years old who had mild COVID-19 (a few samples of this study predate the infection). The sample titles of this study are shuffled in the database, so cell type and time point are left out; the donor was told from shared clones. Sequences were obtained from PBMCs or a T cell subset sorted from them (not recorded which). At the DNA level, the sequence is TGTGCCAGCAGTTACTGGGGTCAGACTCCGAACACCGGGGAGCTGTTTTTT. Translated, it gives CASSYWGQTPNTGELFF.